This T cell receptor (beta chain) was recovered during a study of untreated major depressive disorder. TCRdb's table, derived via immunoSEQ multiplex PCR, lists solely in-frame clones and lacks some. The sample carries about 20,000 clones, more than 90% recorded once. Participants were all of European descent. No major medical conditions, Axis I/II comorbidities, regular medication, or illicit drugs. Sequencing input: CD4+ T cells from PBMCs. The origin of this receptor is a woman in her thirties or forties with major depressive disorder.

The CDR3 loop reads CASSIGRGIYNSPLHF. The CDR3 coding sequence is TGTGCCAGTAGTATTGGGCGGGGGATCTATAATTCACCCCTCCACTTT. This chain connects TRBV19 to TRBJ1-6, with D perhaps TRBD1 (5 bases). Germline assignment: CDR1 LNHDA and CDR2 SQIVND (reference sequence). The CDR3 length is 16 residues. The germline V and J ends were trimmed by 3 bases and 3 bases, with 12 bases remaining between them. Full variable domain (outside the CDR3, taken from reference TRBV19 and TRBJ1-6): DGGITQSPKYLFRKEGQNVTLSCEQNLNHDAMYWYRQDPGQGLRLIYYSQIVNDFQKGDIAEGYSVSREKKESFPLTVTSAQKNPTAFYLCASSIGRGIYNSPLHFGNGTRLTVT.